This TCR beta chain was captured by sequencing in a study of cytomegalovirus exposure and HLA in healthy donors. Findings and limits, study-wide: Analysis was carried out at a later point, and it linked a missense DCLRE1C variant to TCR beta V- and J-gene trimming. Immune exposure data for these donors was limited to CMV serostatus.

Germline assignment: CDR1 SGHTA and CDR2 FQGNSA. The V and J ends lost 4 bases and 0 bases, in that order; junction bases with no gene match: 8. The CDR3 is 17 amino acids. A word on this clone: Its antigen remains unidentified.

It was with 60 Vbeta and 13 Jbeta primers that the PCR ran. The data were produced by immunoSEQ multiplex PCR, yet TCRdb's version contains in-frame clones alone and is incomplete. This sample has about 160,000 clones, with 70% to 80% found just once. The receptor's source is a man aged 50-59 years in good health and CMV-seropositive. The gene calls are TRBV7-2 and TRBJ1-2; 10 bases agree with TRBD1. Input material: PBMCs. The CDR3 DNA sequence: TGTGCCAGCAGCTCGGGGAGTGGGACAGGGGCTAACTATGGCTACACCTTC. Encoded protein: CASSSGSGTGANYGYTF.